A single sample is the source of the 20 T cell receptor beta chains below, sequenced in a study of blood T cell repertoires in COVID-19. This table comes from immunoSEQ multiplex PCR, and its TCRdb copy is limited to in-frame clones, with some not included. The top ten clones hold roughly 2.7% of a sample with some 70,000 clones, 88% of them seen once. Sequenced material: peripheral blood. These receptors originate from a man between 65 and 85 years old with active or convalescent COVID-19.

This chain uses TRBV7-3 with TRBJ2-2, with TRBD2 identical over 10 bases. Germline trimming cut 0 bases from V and 6 bases from J; bases unmatched to any gene: 4. The CDR3 runs 16 residues. Germline assignment: CDR1 SGHTA and CDR2 FQGTGA. The CDR3 sequence: CASSLTASGSSGELFF. CDR3 bases: TGTGCCAGCAGCTTAACGGCTAGCGGGAGTTCCGGGGAGCTGTTTTTT.

The chain uses TRBV5-5 and TRBJ1-6; tentatively, D is TRBD1 (5 bases). V lost 1 base to trimming and J lost 7 bases, with 12 bases between them. The CDR3 loop spans 15 amino acids. Germline CDR1 and CDR2: SGHKS and YYEKEE (reference sequence). The DNA for the CDR3 is TGTGCCAGCAGCTTGTTGGTAGGGGCCAATTCACCCCTCCACTTT. This translates into CASSLLVGANSPLHF.

V is TRBV5-1 and J is TRBJ1-2; 7 positions match TRBD1. The CDR3 covers 13 residues. V lost 4 bases and J lost 8; bases outside the gene matches: 8. The germline CDR1 and CDR2 sequences are SGHRS and YFSETQ. DNA of the CDR3: TGCGCCAGCAGCGTGACAGGGTACGAGGGCTACACCTTC. Protein sequence: CASSVTGYEGYTF.

This clone has just one count. The chain employs TRBV6-6 and TRBJ2-7; D perhaps matches TRBD2 (6 bases). CDR1 and CDR2 (germline): MNHNY, SVGAGI (reference sequence). This CDR3 contains 14 residues. V was clipped by 2 bases and J by 2 bases, with 10 bases between them. CDR3 sequence: CASSYMEGPYEQYF. CDR3 bases: TGTGCCAGCAGTTACATGGAGGGCCCCTACGAGCAGTACTTC.

This chain joins TRBV5-1 and TRBJ1-1; D may be TRBD1 (6 bases). CDR3 length: 15 amino acids. Trimming stripped 0 bases from V and 3 bases from J, with 12 bases between. Germline values: CDR1 SGHRS, CDR2 YFSETQ. CDR3: CASSLATGRDTEAFF. In DNA, the CDR3 is TGCGCCAGCAGCTTGGCCACAGGGAGGGACACTGAAGCTTTCTTT.

This clone was seen a few times. The rearrangement links TRBV5-5 to TRBJ2-1; tentative D call: TRBD1 (6 bases). The CDR3 sequence is 15 residues long. The germline V gene has CDR1 SGHKS and CDR2 YYEKEE (reference sequence). Trimming shortened V by 4 bases and J by 3 bases, and 14 bases separated the two germline ends. Written as DNA, the CDR3 is TGTGCCAGCAGCCAGAGACAGGTTGTCTACAATGAGCAGTTCTTC. It translates to CASSQRQVVYNEQFF.

The V and J genes are TRBV6-6 and TRBJ2-7, with a weak D call TRBD2 (5 bases). This CDR3 has 12 amino acids. Trimming took 7 bases from V and 7 from J, leaving 14 bases between them. Germline assignment: CDR1 MNHNY and CDR2 SVGAGI (reference sequence). As DNA, the CDR3 is TGTGCCAGCAACCTCCCCGGGGAAGAGCAGTACTTC. Its protein product is CASNLPGEEQYF.

The rearrangement links TRBV6-5 to TRBJ1-5; D not resolved. The CDR3 loop spans 14 amino acids. The germline V gene encodes CDR1 MNHEY and CDR2 SVGAGI. The V gene lost 6 bases and the J gene lost 1 base, with 10 bases spanning the gap. The CDR3 DNA follows: TGTGCCAGCAGCACGGGGAAGAGCAATCAGCCCCAGCATTTT. Protein: CASSTGKSNQPQHF.

The J gene is TRBJ1-6, the V gene TRBV28, with a tentative D call TRBD1 (5 bases). This CDR3 is 14 amino acids long. The germline V gene has CDR1 MDHEN and CDR2 SYDVKM. The ends were cut back, 3 bases at V and 6 bases at J, with 9 bases in the middle. The CDR3 coding sequence is TGTGCCAGCAGTTTCGGCAGGGCTAATTCACCCCTCCACTTT. It translates to CASSFGRANSPLHF. The full variable domain, completed using reference TRBV28 and TRBJ1-6, is DVKVTQSSRYLVKRTGEKVFLECVQDMDHENMFWYRQDPGLGLRLIYFSYDVKMKEKGDIPEGYSVSREKKERFSLILESASTNQTSMYLCASSFGRANSPLHFGNGTRLTVT.

V usage is TRBV28 and J usage is TRBJ1-6; a weak D match, TRBD1 (6 bases). V gave up 3 bases and J gave up 6 bases, with 9 bases separating them. The germline V gene has CDR1 MDHEN and CDR2 SYDVKM. The length of the CDR3 is 14 residues. The CDR3 loop is CASSLRTANSPLHF. In DNA form, the CDR3 reads TGTGCCAGCAGTTTGAGGACAGCTAATTCACCCCTCCACTTT. Complete variable domain (other parts from reference TRBV28 and TRBJ1-6): DVKVTQSSRYLVKRTGEKVFLECVQDMDHENMFWYRQDPGLGLRLIYFSYDVKMKEKGDIPEGYSVSREKKERFSLILESASTNQTSMYLCASSLRTANSPLHFGNGTRLTVT.

This chain uses TRBV5-4 with TRBJ2-3, with D possibly being TRBD2 (5 bases). The V gene lost 4 bases and the J gene lost 1 base, with 22 bases spanning the gap. The V gene's germline CDR1 is SGHNT and CDR2 YYREEE (reference sequence). This CDR3 is built from 18 residues. The CDR3: CASSASGTPRARTDTQYF. CDR3 DNA sequence: TGTGCCAGCAGCGCAAGTGGTACCCCGAGGGCCCGCACAGATACGCAGTATTTT. Looking up the rest from reference TRBV5-4 and TRBJ2-3 gives the full variable domain: ETGVTQSPTHLIKTRGQQVTLRCSSQSGHNTVSWYQQALGQGPQFIFQYYREEENGRGNFPPRFSGLQFPNYSSELNVNALELDDSALYLCASSASGTPRARTDTQYFGPGTRLTVL.

The chain has TRBV7-6 and TRBJ2-1, with 9 bases fitting TRBD2. The CDR3 is 16 amino acids. The germline gives CDR1 SGHVS, CDR2 FNYEAQ. J gave up 7 bases and V 5 bases, and 12 bases lay outside the gene matches. CDR3 residues: CASSPASGLATNEQFF. The CDR3 DNA is TGTGCCAGCAGCCCGGCTTCGGGACTAGCCACTAATGAGCAGTTCTTC. Using reference TRBV7-6 and TRBJ2-1 for the parts outside the CDR3, the full variable domain is GAGVSQSPRYKVTKRGQDVALRCDPISGHVSLYWYRQALGQGPEFLTYFNYEAQQDKSGLPNDRFSAERPEGSISTLTIQRTEQRDSAMYRCASSPASGLATNEQFFGPGTRLTVL.

The chain couples TRBV7-9 to TRBJ2-2; D remains ambiguous. Germline values: CDR1 SEHNR, CDR2 FQNEAQ (reference sequence). CDR3 length: 14 residues. V gave up 0 bases and J gave up 6 bases, with 8 bases separating them. This CDR3 is CASSLAQVSGELFF. The CDR3 DNA reads TGTGCCAGCAGCTTAGCGCAGGTTTCCGGGGAGCTGTTTTTT.

This clone was seen a single time. This sequence joins TRBV19 and TRBJ1-1, with no clear D. The length of the CDR3 is 15 residues. Germline V gene data show CDR1 as LNHDA and CDR2 as SQIVND (reference sequence). V was trimmed by 2 bases and J by 5 bases, leaving 15 bases between them. In DNA, the CDR3 is TGTGCCAGTAGTATATGGGCAGGAGGTGGGACTGAAGCTTTCTTT. This encodes CASSIWAGGGTEAFF.

A single count supports this clone. The V and J genes are TRBV29-1 and TRBJ2-3; a possible D gene is TRBD2 (5 bases). The V gene lost 5 bases and the J gene lost 8 bases, with 8 bases spanning the gap. The V gene's germline CDR1 is SQVTM and CDR2 ANQGSEA. CDR3 length: 10 amino acids. CDR3 nucleotide sequence: TGCAGCGTTCGGGGTGGTACGCAGTATTTT. It translates to CSVRGGTQYF.

The chain joins TRBV7-9 to TRBJ2-3, with 11 positions matching TRBD2. Trimming removed 1 base from V and 7 bases from J; junction bases left unmatched: 4. Germline-derived CDR1 and CDR2 are SEHNR and FQNEAQ (reference sequence). The CDR3 spans 15 residues. CDR3 residues: CASSLGLAGHNTQYF. CDR3 nucleotide sequence: TGTGCCAGCAGCTTAGGACTAGCGGGACACAATACGCAGTATTTT.

The gene calls are TRBV2 and TRBJ2-5; 7 nucleotides align to TRBD2. Germline CDR1 reads SNHLY; CDR2 reads FYNNEI. J was trimmed by 5 bases and V by 4 bases; bases with no gene match: 7. This CDR3 region has 14 residues. This chain's CDR3 is CASSVPLAAETQYF. CDR3 bases: TGTGCCAGCAGTGTCCCGCTAGCGGCGGAGACCCAGTACTTC.

The chain couples TRBV3-1 (or the pseudogene TRBV3-2) to TRBJ2-3; a weak D match, TRBD2 (5 bases). V was pared by 0 bases and J by 2 bases, with 12 bases between. CDR3 length: 16 residues. Per germline, CDR1 LGHDT and CDR2 YNNKEL (reference sequence). CDR3: CASSQEVALPTDTQYF. The DNA of the CDR3 is TGTGCCAGCAGCCAAGAGGTAGCGCTACCCACAGATACGCAGTATTTT.

CDR3 nucleotides: TGTGCCAGCAGTCCATCTTCCCCGGGAGGGCCATCAGATACGCAGTATTTT. The encoded protein is CASSPSSPGGPSDTQYF. The J gene is TRBJ2-3, the V gene TRBV28; TRBD2 agrees at 8 bases. Germline lookup yields CDR1 MDHEN and CDR2 SYDVKM. J gave up 4 bases and V 5 bases, and 14 bases lay outside the gene matches. This CDR3 has 17 residues.

The chain recombines TRBV19 with TRBJ1-1; a weak D match, TRBD1 (5 bases). The CDR3 consists of 15 residues. Germline V gene data show CDR1 as LNHDA and CDR2 as SQIVND (reference sequence). V dropped 3 bases and J dropped 2 bases, with 13 bases sitting between them. Here the CDR3 reads CASSIGAGANTEAFF. The CDR3 DNA is TGTGCCAGTAGTATTGGGGCGGGAGCTAACACTGAAGCTTTCTTT. The full variable domain, completed using reference TRBV19 and TRBJ1-1, is DGGITQSPKYLFRKEGQNVTLSCEQNLNHDAMYWYRQDPGQGLRLIYYSQIVNDFQKGDIAEGYSVSREKKESFPLTVTSAQKNPTAFYLCASSIGAGANTEAFFGQGTRLTVV.